This TCR beta chain is drawn from a study of T cells after posttransplantation cyclophosphamide. Study-wide findings and caveats: Recipient CMV seropositivity and CMV reactivation strongly tracked TRB clonality. Later blood repertoires were often dominated by clones from the donor CD8+ memory compartment. TRB overlap between skin or GI tissue T cells and blood was limited.

This clone appeared a few times. What it binds is not known. The method was immunoSEQ multiplex PCR; TCRdb's version includes in-frame clones alone and lacks a portion of them. Observed in the sample are 38,000 or so clones, none of them singletons. Germline V gene lookup returns CDR1 SNHLY and CDR2 FYNNEI. The CDR3 loop spans 11 amino acids. V lost 10 bases and J lost 12; bases outside the gene matches: 11. The chain has TRBV2 and TRBJ2-7; the match to TRBD1 covers 8 bases. Sequences were obtained from PBMCs. This sequence was found in a man over 45 in good health, CMV-negative, and a related stem cell transplant donor. CDR3 sequence: CATQGRTGSYF. As DNA, the CDR3 is TGTGCCACCCAGGGAAGGACAGGGTCGTACTTC.